This TCR beta chain derives from a study of identifying expanded T cells in peripheral blood. The table came from immunoSEQ multiplex PCR; TCRdb's copy has only in-frame clones and leaves some out. The profile shows more than 75,000 clones, 88% of them singletons. Collection occurred without any documented infections or immune events in donors. Germline CDR1 reads GTSNPN; CDR2 reads SVGIG (reference sequence). This CDR3 is built from 12 residues. This clone was seen just once. At one of its ends the junction is not consistent with the germline gene, which may arise from a read error. The clonotype originates from a person aged 18 to 69 in good health. This sequence joins TRBV30 and TRBJ2-3; D gene unclear. The sample was blood. The CDR3 protein is CAWSVSRDTQYF. The CDR3 DNA follows: TGTGCCTGGAGTGTAAGCAGAGATACGCAGTATTTT.